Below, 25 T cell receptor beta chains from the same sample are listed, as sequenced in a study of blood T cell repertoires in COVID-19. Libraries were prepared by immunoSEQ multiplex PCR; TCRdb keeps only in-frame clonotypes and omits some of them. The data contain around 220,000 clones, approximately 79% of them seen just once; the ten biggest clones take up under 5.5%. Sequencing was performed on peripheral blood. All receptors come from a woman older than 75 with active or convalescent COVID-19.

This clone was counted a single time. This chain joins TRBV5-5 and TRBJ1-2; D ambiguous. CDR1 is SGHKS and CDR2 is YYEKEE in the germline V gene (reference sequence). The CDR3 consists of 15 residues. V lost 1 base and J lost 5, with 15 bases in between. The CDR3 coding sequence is TGTGCCAGCAGCTTGCTCCCGGGATCTCGATATGGCTACACCTTC. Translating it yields CASSLLPGSRYGYTF.

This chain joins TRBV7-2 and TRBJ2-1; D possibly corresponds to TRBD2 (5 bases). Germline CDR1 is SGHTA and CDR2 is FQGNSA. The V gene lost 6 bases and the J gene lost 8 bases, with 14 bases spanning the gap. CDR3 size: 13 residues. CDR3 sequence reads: CASRGRGSDEQFF. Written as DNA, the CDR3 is TGTGCCAGCAGGGGGAGAGGTAGCGATGAGCAGTTCTTC.

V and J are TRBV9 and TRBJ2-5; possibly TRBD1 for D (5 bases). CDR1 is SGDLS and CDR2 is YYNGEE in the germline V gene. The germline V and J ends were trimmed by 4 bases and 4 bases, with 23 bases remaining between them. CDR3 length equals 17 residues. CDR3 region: CASSTLSGGAGGETQYF. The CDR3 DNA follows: TGTGCCAGCAGCACCCTCTCGGGTGGGGCAGGCGGAGAGACCCAGTACTTC. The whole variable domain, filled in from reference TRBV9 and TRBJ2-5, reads DSGVTQTPKHLITATGQRVTLRCSPRSGDLSVYWYQQSLDQGLQFLIQYYNGEERAKGNILERFSAQQFPDLHSELNLSSLELGDSALYFCASSTLSGGAGGETQYFGPGTRLLVL.

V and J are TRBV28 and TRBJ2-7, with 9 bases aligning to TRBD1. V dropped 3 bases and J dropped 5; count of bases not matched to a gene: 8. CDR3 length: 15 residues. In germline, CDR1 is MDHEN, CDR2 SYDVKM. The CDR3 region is CASSLVTGGHNEQYF. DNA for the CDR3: TGTGCCAGCAGTTTGGTAACAGGGGGCCACAACGAGCAGTACTTC. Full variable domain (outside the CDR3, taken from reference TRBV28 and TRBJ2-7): DVKVTQSSRYLVKRTGEKVFLECVQDMDHENMFWYRQDPGLGLRLIYFSYDVKMKEKGDIPEGYSVSREKKERFSLILESASTNQTSMYLCASSLVTGGHNEQYFGPGTRLTVT.

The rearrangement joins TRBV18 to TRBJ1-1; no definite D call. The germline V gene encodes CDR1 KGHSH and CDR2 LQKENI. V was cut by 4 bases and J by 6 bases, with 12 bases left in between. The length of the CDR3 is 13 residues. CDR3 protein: CASSRNAAPEAFF. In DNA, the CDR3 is TGTGCCAGCTCACGCAACGCGGCCCCTGAAGCTTTCTTT. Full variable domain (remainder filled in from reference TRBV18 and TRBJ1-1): NAGVMQNPRHLVRRRGQEARLRCSPMKGHSHVYWYRQLPEEGLKFMVYLQKENIIDESGMPKERFSAEFPKEGPSILRIQQVVRGDSAAYFCASSRNAAPEAFFGQGTRLTVV.

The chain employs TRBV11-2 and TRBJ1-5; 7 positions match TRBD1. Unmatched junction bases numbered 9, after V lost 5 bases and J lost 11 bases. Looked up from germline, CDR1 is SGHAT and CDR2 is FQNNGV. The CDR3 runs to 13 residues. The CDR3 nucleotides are TGTGCCAGCAGCGAAACCCGGGACAGTGCCCAGCATTTT. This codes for CASSETRDSAQHF. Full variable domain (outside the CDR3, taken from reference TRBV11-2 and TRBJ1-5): EAGVAQSPRYKIIEKRQSVAFWCNPISGHATLYWYQQILGQGPKLLIQFQNNGVVDDSQLPKDRFSAERLKGVDSTLKIQPAKLEDSAVYLCASSETRDSAQHFGDGTRLSIL.

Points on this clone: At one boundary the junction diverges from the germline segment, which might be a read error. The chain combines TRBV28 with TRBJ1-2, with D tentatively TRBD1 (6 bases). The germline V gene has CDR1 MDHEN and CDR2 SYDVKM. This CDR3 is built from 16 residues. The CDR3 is CARSLYGGGPGYGYTF. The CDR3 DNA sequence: TGTGCCCGCAGTTTATACGGGGGGGGGCCTGGATATGGCTACACCTTC.

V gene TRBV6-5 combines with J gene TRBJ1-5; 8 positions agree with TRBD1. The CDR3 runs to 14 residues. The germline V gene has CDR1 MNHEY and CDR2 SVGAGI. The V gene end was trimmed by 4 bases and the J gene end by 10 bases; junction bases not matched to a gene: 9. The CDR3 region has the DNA TGTGCCAGCAGTTCAACTGACAGGGGCCGCCCCCAGCATTTT. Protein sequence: CASSSTDRGRPQHF.

The CDR3 reads CASSLATGGAKLFF. The DNA of the CDR3 is TGCGCCAGCAGCTTGGCCACAGGGGGGGCAAAACTGTTTTTT. The rearrangement joins TRBV5-1 to TRBJ1-4; the match to TRBD1 covers 8 bases. This CDR3 comprises 14 residues. Germline-derived CDR1 and CDR2 are SGHRS and YFSETQ. The trim removed 0 bases at V and 10 bases at J, leaving 5 bases unmatched.

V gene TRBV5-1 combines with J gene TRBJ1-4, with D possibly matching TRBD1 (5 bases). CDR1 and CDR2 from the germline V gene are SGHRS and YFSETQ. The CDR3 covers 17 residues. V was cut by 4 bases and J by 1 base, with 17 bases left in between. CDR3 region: CASSPPQGWGTNEKLFF. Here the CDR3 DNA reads TGCGCCAGCAGCCCTCCCCAGGGTTGGGGAACTAATGAAAAACTGTTTTTT.

CDR3 nucleotide sequence: TGTGCCAGCGACTGGCCGAACACTGAAGCTTTCTTT. Amino acid sequence: CASDWPNTEAFF. V is TRBV6-5 and J is TRBJ1-1, with no clear D. CDR3 length equals 12 residues. V was shortened by 8 bases and J by 1 base, with 8 bases between the two germline ends. CDR1 and CDR2 from the germline V gene are MNHEY and SVGAGI.

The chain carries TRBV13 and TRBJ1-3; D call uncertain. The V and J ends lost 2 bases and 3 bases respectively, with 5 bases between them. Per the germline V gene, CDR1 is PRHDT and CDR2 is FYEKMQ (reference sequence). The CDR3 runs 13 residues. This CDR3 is CASSLRDGNTIYF. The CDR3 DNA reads TGTGCCAGCAGCTTACGGGATGGAAACACCATATATTTT.

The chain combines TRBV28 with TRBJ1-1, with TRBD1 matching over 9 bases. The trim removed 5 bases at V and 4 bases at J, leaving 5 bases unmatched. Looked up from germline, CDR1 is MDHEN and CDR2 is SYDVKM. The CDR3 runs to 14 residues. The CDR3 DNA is TGTGCCAGCAGTCGTACGACAGGGGGCACTGAAGCTTTCTTT. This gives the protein CASSRTTGGTEAFF.

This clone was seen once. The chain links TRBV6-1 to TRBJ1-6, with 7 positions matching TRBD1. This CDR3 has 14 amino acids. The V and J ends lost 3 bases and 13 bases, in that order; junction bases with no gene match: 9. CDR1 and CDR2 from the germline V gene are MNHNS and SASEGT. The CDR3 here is CASSERGGTLPLHF. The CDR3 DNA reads TGTGCCAGCAGTGAGAGAGGGGGCACTCTCCCCCTCCACTTT.

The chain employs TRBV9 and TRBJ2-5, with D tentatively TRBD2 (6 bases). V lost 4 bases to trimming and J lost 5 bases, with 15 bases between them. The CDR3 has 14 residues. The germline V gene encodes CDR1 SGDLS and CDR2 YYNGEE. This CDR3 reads CASSLKGGGETQYF. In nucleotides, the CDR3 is TGTGCCAGCAGCCTTAAGGGTGGAGGGGAGACCCAGTACTTC. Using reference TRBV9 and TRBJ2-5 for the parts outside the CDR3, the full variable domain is DSGVTQTPKHLITATGQRVTLRCSPRSGDLSVYWYQQSLDQGLQFLIQYYNGEERAKGNILERFSAQQFPDLHSELNLSSLELGDSALYFCASSLKGGGETQYFGPGTRLLVL.

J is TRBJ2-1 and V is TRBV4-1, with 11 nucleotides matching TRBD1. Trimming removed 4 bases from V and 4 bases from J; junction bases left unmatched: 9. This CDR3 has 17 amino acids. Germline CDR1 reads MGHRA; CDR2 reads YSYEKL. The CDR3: CASSPPAGQGVYNEQFF. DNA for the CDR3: TGCGCCAGCAGCCCCCCGGCGGGACAGGGGGTTTACAATGAGCAGTTCTTC.

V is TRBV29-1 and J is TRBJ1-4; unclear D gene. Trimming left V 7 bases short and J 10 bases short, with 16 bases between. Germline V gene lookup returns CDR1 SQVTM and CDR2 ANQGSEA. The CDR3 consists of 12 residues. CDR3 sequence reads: CSDKGRRGKLFF. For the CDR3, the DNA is TGCAGCGACAAAGGGCGCCGGGGAAAACTGTTTTTT.

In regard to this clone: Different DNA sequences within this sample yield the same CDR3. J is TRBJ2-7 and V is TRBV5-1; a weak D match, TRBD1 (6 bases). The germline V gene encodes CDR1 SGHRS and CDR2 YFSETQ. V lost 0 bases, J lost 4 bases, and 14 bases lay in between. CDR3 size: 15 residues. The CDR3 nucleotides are TGCGCCAGCAGCTTGGATGGACAGCCCCCGTACGAGCAGTACTTC. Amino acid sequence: CASSLDGQPPYEQYF.

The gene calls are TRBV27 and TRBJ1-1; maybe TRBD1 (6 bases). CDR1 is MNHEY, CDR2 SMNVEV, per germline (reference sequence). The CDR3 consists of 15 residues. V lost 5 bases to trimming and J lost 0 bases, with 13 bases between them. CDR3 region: CASSTQGNLNTEAFF. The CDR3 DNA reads TGTGCCAGCAGTACACAGGGAAACTTGAACACTGAAGCTTTCTTT.

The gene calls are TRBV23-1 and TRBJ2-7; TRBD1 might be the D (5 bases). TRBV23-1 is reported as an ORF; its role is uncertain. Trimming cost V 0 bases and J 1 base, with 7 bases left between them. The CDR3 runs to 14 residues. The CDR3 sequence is CASSQSDISYEQYF. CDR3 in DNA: TGCGCCAGCAGTCAATCGGACATTTCCTACGAGCAGTACTTC.

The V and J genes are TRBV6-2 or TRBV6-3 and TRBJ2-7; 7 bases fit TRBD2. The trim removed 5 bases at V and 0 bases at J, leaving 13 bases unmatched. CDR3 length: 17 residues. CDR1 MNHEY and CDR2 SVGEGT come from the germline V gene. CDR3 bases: TGTGCCAGCAGTACCCCCCGGCGGAGCGGGGACTCCTACGAGCAGTACTTC. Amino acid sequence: CASSTPRRSGDSYEQYF.

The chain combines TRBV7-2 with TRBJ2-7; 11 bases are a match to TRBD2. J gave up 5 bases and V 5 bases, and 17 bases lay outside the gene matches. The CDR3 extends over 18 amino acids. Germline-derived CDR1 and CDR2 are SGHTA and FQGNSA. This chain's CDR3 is CASSPNRGSGGARDEQYF. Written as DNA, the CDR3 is TGTGCCAGCAGCCCAAATCGGGGTAGCGGGGGGGCGAGGGACGAGCAGTACTTC.

The CDR3 DNA reads TGCAGTGCTAGTTGGCAGGGGTACACTGAAGCTTTCTTT. This sequence encodes CSASWQGYTEAFF. The chain uses TRBV20-1 and TRBJ1-1; D perhaps matches TRBD1 (6 bases). The CDR3 spans 13 residues. V was trimmed by 3 bases and J by 3 bases, leaving 11 bases between them. Germline values: CDR1 DFQATT, CDR2 SNEGSKA (reference sequence).

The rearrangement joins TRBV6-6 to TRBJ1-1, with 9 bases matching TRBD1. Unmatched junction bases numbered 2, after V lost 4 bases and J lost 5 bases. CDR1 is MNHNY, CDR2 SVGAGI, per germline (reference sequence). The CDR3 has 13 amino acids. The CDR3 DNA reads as TGTGCCAGCAGTTTAGACAGGGGGACTGAAGCTTTCTTT. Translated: CASSLDRGTEAFF.

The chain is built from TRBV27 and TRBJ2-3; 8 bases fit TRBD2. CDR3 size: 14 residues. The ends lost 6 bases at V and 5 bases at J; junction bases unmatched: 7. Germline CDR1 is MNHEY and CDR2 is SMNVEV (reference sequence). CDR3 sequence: CASRAGALGDTQYF. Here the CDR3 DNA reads TGTGCCAGCAGAGCGGGGGCCCTAGGAGATACGCAGTATTTT.